This passage covers 21 T cell receptor beta chains from one sample sequenced in a study of shared clonotypes between healthy human individuals. The assay was immunoSEQ multiplex PCR, and TCRdb's table has in-frame clones only and misses some. The table has some 2.1 million clones, approximately 95% seen once; the top ten hold 1.1%. CD45RO-negative, CCR7-positively selected cells formed the naive CD8 fraction, excluding terminally differentiated effector memory CD45RA+ cells. The specimen sequenced was naive CD8+ T cells sorted from blood. These receptors originate from a man aged 18 to 35 in good health.

V gene TRBV2 combines with J gene TRBJ1-4; weak D call: TRBD1 (6 bases). V was shortened by 7 bases and J by 5 bases, with 14 bases between the two germline ends. CDR1 and CDR2 (germline): SNHLY, FYNNEI. The length of the CDR3 is 14 residues. The CDR3 DNA is TGTGCCAGCATACCTTGGCAGGGGAATGAAAAACTGTTTTTT. It translates to CASIPWQGNEKLFF.

J is TRBJ2-5 and V is TRBV9; 11 bases are a match to TRBD2. CDR3 length: 16 amino acids. Trimming removed 0 bases from V and 4 bases from J; junction bases left unmatched: 5. The germline V gene encodes CDR1 SGDLS and CDR2 YYNGEE. The CDR3 protein is CASSVDSGGAVETQYF. In DNA, the CDR3 is TGTGCCAGCAGCGTAGATAGCGGGGGGGCCGTAGAGACCCAGTACTTC. Together with reference TRBV9 and TRBJ2-5, the CDR3 gives the full variable domain: DSGVTQTPKHLITATGQRVTLRCSPRSGDLSVYWYQQSLDQGLQFLIQYYNGEERAKGNILERFSAQQFPDLHSELNLSSLELGDSALYFCASSVDSGGAVETQYFGPGTRLLVL.

This clone is a singleton in its sample. This chain connects TRBV5-1 to TRBJ1-1; a weak D match, TRBD1 (6 bases). Trimming took off 0 bases at V and 6 bases at J, with 9 bases between the two ends. Germline V gene sequence: CDR1 SGHRS, CDR2 YFSETQ. The CDR3 is 13 amino acids. The CDR3 reads CASSLDRDPEAFF. The CDR3 coding sequence is TGCGCCAGCAGCTTGGACAGGGATCCTGAAGCTTTCTTT.

CDR3 nucleotide sequence: TGTGCCAGTAGTACCGACGCGGAAGACTATGGCTACACCTTC. This codes for CASSTDAEDYGYTF. V is TRBV19 and J is TRBJ1-2; D is unclear. The germline CDR1 and CDR2 sequences are LNHDA and SQIVND (reference sequence). V was pared by 4 bases and J by 3 bases, with 12 bases between. The CDR3 sequence is 14 residues long.

This rearrangement joins TRBV4-3 to TRBJ1-1; possibly TRBD1 for D (5 bases). Trimming took off 0 bases at V and 5 bases at J, with 16 bases between the two ends. The CDR3 contains 16 residues. Germline loops: CDR1 LGHNA, CDR2 YSLEER. CDR3 sequence reads: CASSQDGAGKVTEAFF. The CDR3 coding sequence is TGCGCCAGCAGCCAAGATGGGGCAGGGAAAGTGACTGAAGCTTTCTTT.

V is TRBV28 and J is TRBJ2-3; TRBD2 agrees at 8 bases. The CDR3 totals 14 residues. The trim removed 6 bases at V and 1 base at J, leaving 3 bases unmatched. CDR1 is MDHEN and CDR2 is SYDVKM in the germline V gene. The CDR3 DNA reads as TGTGCCAGCAGCGGGGGGGCCGGCACAGATACGCAGTATTTT. This codes for CASSGGAGTDTQYF.

This sequence joins TRBV29-1 and TRBJ2-5; D is unresolved. The CDR3 has 13 residues. In germline, CDR1 is SQVTM, CDR2 ANQGSEA. V gave up 6 bases and J gave up 5 bases, with 16 bases separating them. This CDR3 is CSVLEDGSETQYF. The CDR3 region has the DNA TGCAGCGTCCTCGAAGATGGCAGCGAGACCCAGTACTTC. Variable domain in full (rest from reference TRBV29-1 and TRBJ2-5): SAVISQKPSRDICQRGTSLTIQCQVDSQVTMMFWYRQQPGQSLTLIATANQGSEATYESGFVIDKFPISRPNLTFSTLTVSNMSPEDSSIYLCSVLEDGSETQYFGPGTRLLVL.

This chain uses TRBV11-2 with TRBJ1-1; TRBD1 is a possible D gene (5 bases). Germline V gives CDR1 SGHAT, CDR2 FQNNGV. The V and J ends lost 5 bases and 7 bases respectively, with 14 bases between them. The CDR3 has 13 amino acids. CDR3: CASSQSGGNEAFF. CDR3 coding DNA: TGTGCCAGCAGCCAAAGTGGGGGGAATGAAGCTTTCTTT.

V usage is TRBV13 and J usage is TRBJ1-2, with D hard to call. Germline V gives CDR1 PRHDT, CDR2 FYEKMQ (reference sequence). The V and J ends lost 2 bases and 4 bases respectively, with 11 bases between them. This CDR3 region has 14 residues. The CDR3 bases are TGTGCCAGCAGCTTATCTTACGGATCCTATGGCTACACCTTC. It encodes CASSLSYGSYGYTF.

V gene TRBV2 combines with J gene TRBJ1-2, with 11 bases lining up with TRBD1. CDR1 and CDR2 from the germline V gene are SNHLY and FYNNEI. This CDR3 has 15 amino acids. The junction had 8 bases not matched to a gene; V was cut back by 5 bases and J by 6 bases. This chain's CDR3 is CASSYRTGGKDGYTF. As DNA, the CDR3 is TGTGCCAGCAGTTATAGGACAGGGGGCAAGGATGGCTACACCTTC.

The V and J genes are TRBV6-6 and TRBJ2-1, with unresolved D. The CDR3 is made up of 13 amino acids. Germline CDR1 is MNHNY and CDR2 is SVGAGI (reference sequence). Trimming shortened V by 2 bases and J by 9 bases, and 11 bases separated the two germline ends. The CDR3 here is CASSYDSLGEQFF. The DNA for the CDR3 is TGTGCCAGCAGTTACGACTCCCTGGGTGAGCAGTTCTTC.

The chain links TRBV2 to TRBJ2-5; the match to TRBD1 covers 8 bases. There are 15 residues in the CDR3. CDR1 SNHLY and CDR2 FYNNEI come from the germline V gene. After removal of 7 bases from V and 6 bases from J, the junction contained 13 bases not matched to a gene. The CDR3 sequence: CASNERQGIGQTQYF. The CDR3 coding sequence is TGTGCCAGCAACGAAAGACAGGGGATAGGCCAGACCCAGTACTTC.

The chain employs TRBV28 and TRBJ2-2; D unclear. CDR1 and CDR2 (germline): MDHEN, SYDVKM. With 4 bases removed from V and 0 bases from J, the gap between germline ends came to 6 bases. The CDR3 loop spans 14 amino acids. The CDR3 region has the DNA TGTGCCAGCAGTTACCGAGCGAACACCGGGGAGCTGTTTTTT. Protein: CASSYRANTGELFF.

The chain recombines TRBV10-2 with TRBJ2-7; 7 nucleotides align to TRBD1. This CDR3 is built from 15 residues. After removal of 7 bases from V and 5 bases from J, the junction contained 14 bases not matched to a gene. Germline loops: CDR1 WSHSY, CDR2 SAAADI. CDR3 amino acids: CASTPIDREQNEQYF. DNA of the CDR3: TGCGCCAGCACCCCAATCGACAGGGAGCAAAACGAGCAGTACTTC.

The chain employs TRBV5-1 and TRBJ2-7; D is unresolved. In germline, CDR1 is SGHRS, CDR2 YFSETQ. V lost 2 bases, J lost 2 bases, and 11 bases lay in between. The length of the CDR3 is 14 residues. CDR3 DNA: TGCGCCAGCAGCTTCGGAGACATGACCTACGAGCAGTACTTC. This gives the protein CASSFGDMTYEQYF.

A single count supports this clone. This chain connects TRBV6-5 to TRBJ2-3; D gene unclear. Between the trimmed V and J ends, which lost 0 bases and 0 bases, there was a span of 7 bases. The CDR3 totals 15 residues. Per germline, CDR1 MNHEY and CDR2 SVGAGI. CDR3 loop: CASSYSWASTDTQYF. The CDR3 DNA sequence: TGTGCCAGCAGTTACTCCTGGGCTAGCACAGATACGCAGTATTTT.

The chain employs TRBV2 and TRBJ2-1; TRBD2 matches at 14 bases. With 10 bases clipped from V and 7 bases from J, the junction kept 6 bases outside the gene matches. From germline, CDR1 is SNHLY and CDR2 FYNNEI. This CDR3 spans 14 amino acids. This chain's CDR3 is CAITGTSGRNEQFF. The CDR3 bases are TGTGCCATTACCGGGACTAGCGGGAGAAATGAGCAGTTCTTC.

The V and J genes are TRBV10-2 and TRBJ1-2, with 7 nucleotides matching TRBD1. Germline lookup yields CDR1 WSHSY and CDR2 SAAADI. Germline trimming cut 6 bases from V and 5 bases from J; bases unmatched to any gene: 6. This CDR3 region has 13 residues. CDR3 sequence reads: CASSPGTDYGYTF. CDR3 DNA sequence: TGCGCCAGCAGCCCCGGGACAGATTATGGCTACACCTTC.

V gene TRBV4-3 combines with J gene TRBJ2-7, with 11 bases identical to TRBD2. The ends lost 3 bases at V and 0 bases at J; junction bases unmatched: 16. The CDR3 is 20 amino acids. Looked up from germline, CDR1 is LGHNA and CDR2 is YSLEER. The CDR3 here is CASSQVLPDSGRGSSYEQYF. For the CDR3, the DNA is TGCGCCAGCAGCCAGGTCTTGCCGGATAGCGGGAGGGGTAGCTCCTACGAGCAGTACTTC.

The chain links TRBV13 to TRBJ2-7; D is unclear. The CDR3 loop spans 12 amino acids. V lost 5 bases to trimming and J lost 7 bases, with 12 bases between them. Per germline, CDR1 PRHDT and CDR2 FYEKMQ (reference sequence). CDR3 bases: TGTGCCAGCAGCCGGTGGCCTGAGGAGCAGTACTTC. Amino acid sequence: CASSRWPEEQYF.

This clone has a single count. This sequence joins TRBV6-5 and TRBJ2-5, with D unclear. The V and J ends lost 4 bases and 4 bases respectively, with 13 bases between them. This CDR3 comprises 14 residues. Germline CDR1 reads MNHEY; CDR2 reads SVGAGI. The CDR3 here is CASSSGPAGETQYF. Here the CDR3 DNA reads TGTGCCAGCAGTTCCGGCCCCGCCGGAGAGACCCAGTACTTC.